The 9 T cell receptor beta chains below all came from one sample that was sequenced in a study of T cell responses to AZD1222 COVID-19 vaccine. Clones were read by immunoSEQ multiplex PCR, and TCRdb kept only the in-frame ones, dropping some. The repertoire holds about 120,000 clones, with around 91% as singletons. Sequenced here: peripheral blood, sampled on day 0 of AZD1222 vaccination. The receptors come from an adult in good health.

J is TRBJ2-7 and V is TRBV14; D unresolved. This CDR3 comprises 12 residues. Deletions cut 2 bases from V and 0 bases from J, with 2 bases between. The germline V gene has CDR1 SGHDN and CDR2 FVKESK. The CDR3 sequence: CASSQTSYEQYF. The DNA of the CDR3 is TGTGCCAGCAGCCAAACCTCCTACGAGCAGTACTTC.

V gene TRBV6-5 combines with J gene TRBJ1-6; no definite D call. The CDR3 runs to 14 residues. CDR1 is MNHEY and CDR2 is SVGAGI in the germline V gene. With 6 bases removed from V and 4 bases from J, the gap between germline ends came to 10 bases. CDR3 residues: CASSRTVYNSPLHF. CDR3 sequence (DNA): TGTGCCAGCAGCCGGACGGTATATAATTCACCCCTCCACTTT.

This sequence joins TRBV11-2 and TRBJ1-3; D unclear. CDR1 is SGHAT, CDR2 FQNNGV, per germline. The CDR3 totals 14 residues. The germline V and J ends were trimmed by 3 bases and 2 bases, with 8 bases remaining between them. The CDR3 nucleotides read TGTGCCAGCAGCTTTTACGATGCTGGAAACACCATATATTTT. Its translation is CASSFYDAGNTIYF.

The J gene is TRBJ2-1, the V gene TRBV29-1; no definite D call. V dropped 2 bases and J dropped 7 bases, with 12 bases sitting between them. The CDR3 totals 13 residues. Germline V lookup: CDR1 SQVTM, CDR2 ANQGSEA. CDR3 nucleotide sequence: TGCAGCGTTGAAATCTTAGCTGGTAATGAGCAGTTCTTC. Protein: CSVEILAGNEQFF.

The chain employs TRBV10-3 and TRBJ1-1; D call uncertain. Trimming removed 10 bases from V and 5 bases from J, with 26 bases in between. This CDR3 is built from 16 residues. Germline values: CDR1 ENHRY, CDR2 SYGVKD. CDR3 protein: CATLPTPQTLWTEAFF. CDR3 in DNA: TGTGCCACCCTACCCACCCCACAGACACTATGGACTGAAGCTTTCTTT.

The chain uses TRBV2 and TRBJ1-5; D perhaps matches TRBD1 (5 bases). Germline V CDR1 and CDR2: SNHLY, FYNNEI. The CDR3 totals 13 residues. V was trimmed by 5 bases and J by 4 bases, leaving 9 bases between them. The DNA for the CDR3 is TGTGCCAGCAGTCCCCAGGGAAATCAGCCCCAGCATTTT. Protein: CASSPQGNQPQHF.

The rearrangement links TRBV7-2 to TRBJ1-2, with 9 bases aligning to TRBD1. The trim removed 1 base at V and 8 bases at J, leaving 2 bases unmatched. The CDR3 covers 13 residues. The germline gives CDR1 SGHTA, CDR2 FQGNSA. The CDR3 sequence: CASSLGQGGGYTF. Here the CDR3 DNA reads TGTGCCAGCAGCTTAGGACAGGGGGGCGGCTACACCTTC.

This clone has a single count. The chain joins TRBV4-3 to TRBJ2-1, with TRBD2 identical over 8 bases. Germline assignment: CDR1 LGHNA and CDR2 YSLEER. Trimming took 4 bases from V and 3 from J; bases not matched to a gene: 8. This CDR3 region has 16 residues. CDR3 residues: CASSPQAGVSYNEQFF. CDR3 nucleotides: TGCGCCAGCAGCCCTCAAGCGGGAGTCAGCTACAATGAGCAGTTCTTC.

The chain employs TRBV5-1 and TRBJ2-1, with 11 bases lining up with TRBD1. The germline CDR1 and CDR2 sequences are SGHRS and YFSETQ. Trimming cost V 4 bases and J 5 bases; bases outside gene matches: 2. The CDR3 has 14 residues. CDR3 DNA: TGCGCCAGCAGCATGGGACAGGGGGACAATGAGCAGTTCTTC. Translating gives CASSMGQGDNEQFF.